This TCR beta chain was found in a study of blood T cells in healthy people across ages (dated by TCRdb to between 2015 and 2016). General notes on the study: Template switching captured roughly one uniquely barcoded TCR beta cDNA molecule per two T cells in model experiments. Using the same blood draw, the study looked at two additional independent replicas of 1 million unique cDNA reads for two donors, one aged 18 to 30 and the other aged 80 or older. To avoid experimental bias, donors of different ages were distributed randomly across sequencing lanes. Donors were grouped into four age groups: young (average 16 years), middle-aged (39), aged (around 60) and long-lived (about 89). The study measured age-related changes in TCR beta repertoire diversity using deep sequencing normalized with unique cDNA molecular identifiers. Summary of the overall study and its limitations: Total diversity estimates from one million sequenced T cells were considered lower bounds and underestimates. Observed TCR beta diversity per million T cells fell roughly linearly with age, and a significant reduction was already apparent by age around 40. Conclusive comparison of naive and antigen-experienced compartments was prevented by the profiling of bulk unsorted PBMCs. Compared with the aged group, more naive CD4+ T cells, fewer expanded clones and increased TCR diversity were shown by the long-lived group, suggesting age selection. The CMV infection status of donors was not known, potentially confounding age-related changes in expanded clonotypes. A strong correlation was found between observed TCR beta diversity and the percentage of naive T cells measured by flow cytometry.

From the cysteine up to the phenylalanine, the CDR3 has a length of 15 residues. Only CDR3 DNA is held: 45 bases, read in frame from base 1. The germline V gene (reference sequence) yields LGHDT for CDR1 and YNNKEL for CDR2. At the junction V is shortened by 0 bases and J by 6 bases; bases outside the gene matches: 8. About this clonotype: Which antigen it targets is not known. The sample holds no much larger clone one base away, and base qualities are not on file.

The library was obtained by 5' RACE. These reads were obtained on an Illumina HiSeq 2500. A second roughly 6 to 12 cycle PCR used a sample-barcoded 5' primer and a J-beta primer mix. A unique molecular identifier was introduced onto each TCR beta cDNA molecule by a template-switch 5' adaptor carrying 12 random nucleotides. Each sample yielded at least 2.5 million CDR3-containing paired-end reads. All of the RNA was converted into first-strand cDNA using the Mint cDNA synthesis kit, with a TRBC-specific oligonucleotide serving as the primer. Following uracil-DNA glycosylase treatment, all cDNA underwent a first 18-cycle PCR with the universal primers M1SS and BC2_uni_R. On the authors' methods: Normalization of each sample was performed by random selection of 1 million high-quality reads, each carrying a distinct molecular identifier. Reads with shared molecular identifiers were discarded instead of being binned into consensus sequences. MiTCR, set to a Q25 quality threshold and the strictest error-elimination algorithm, was used for CDR3 identification, clonotype clustering and error correction. A nonparametric unseen species model with Euler transformation was used to estimate lower-bound total TCR beta diversity. TCRdb redid the processing of the public reads, applying fastp at Q25 and MiXCR, and retained in-frame beta chains. Records with the same CDR3 protein are collapsed into one entry carrying the most frequent genes and DNA. The V and J calls and clone size come from TCRdb's table, not from the authors' own analysis. In all, the sample holds roughly 720,000 distinct CDR3 sequences, and about 48% of those were seen once. Roughly two fifths of the sample rests with the top ten.

The approximately 39 donors, aged 6 to 90 years, were systemically healthy Caucasian individuals from Russia. Each donor gave about 9.7 milliliters of peripheral blood, drawn into EDTA-treated Vacutainer tubes. Ficoll-Paque density-gradient centrifugation was used to isolate PBMCs, with at least 6.5 million per sample. Trizol reagent was used to extract total RNA from PBMCs, with at least 5.5 micrograms per sample. The percentages of naive CD45RAhigh/CD27high T cells were determined by flow cytometry on a PBMC aliquot from every donor. Rearrangement joined TRBV3-1 to TRBJ2-7, with TRBD2 matching 7 junction bases. The source of this sequence is a man aged 80 or over in good health. Sequencing used blood. At the DNA level, the sequence is TGTGCCAGCAGCCAAGATCCGGCGGGAGTTGGCGAGCAGTACTTC. Translated, it reads CASSQDPAGVGEQYF.